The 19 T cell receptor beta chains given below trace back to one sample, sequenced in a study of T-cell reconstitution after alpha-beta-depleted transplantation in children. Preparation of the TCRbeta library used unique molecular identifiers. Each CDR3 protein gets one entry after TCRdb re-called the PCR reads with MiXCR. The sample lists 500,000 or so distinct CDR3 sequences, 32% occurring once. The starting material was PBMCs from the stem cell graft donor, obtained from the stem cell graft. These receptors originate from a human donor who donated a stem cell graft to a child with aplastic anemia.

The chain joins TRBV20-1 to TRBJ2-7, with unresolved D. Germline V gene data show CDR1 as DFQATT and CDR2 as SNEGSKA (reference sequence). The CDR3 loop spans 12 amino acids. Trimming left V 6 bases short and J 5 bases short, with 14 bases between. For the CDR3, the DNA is TGCAGTGCCGTTGGTGGCGTGGACGAGCAGTACTTC. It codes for CSAVGGVDEQYF.

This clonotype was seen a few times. This chain's CDR3 is CASSHPLERNTEAFF. The DNA of the CDR3 is TGCGCCAGCAGCCACCCTCTGGAGAGAAACACTGAAGCTTTCTTT. The chain uses TRBV4-1 and TRBJ1-1; D remains unclear. The ends were cut back, 3 bases at V and 2 bases at J, with 13 bases in the middle. This CDR3 is 15 amino acids long. Germline CDR1 and CDR2: MGHRA and YSYEKL.

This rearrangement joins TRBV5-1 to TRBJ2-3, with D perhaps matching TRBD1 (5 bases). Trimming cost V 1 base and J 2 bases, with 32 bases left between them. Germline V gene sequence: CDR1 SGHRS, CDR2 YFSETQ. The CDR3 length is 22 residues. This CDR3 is CASSLQLTTGLRRVIITDTQYF. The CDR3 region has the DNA TGCGCCAGCAGCTTGCAATTGACAACAGGTCTGCGTCGGGTTATTATCACAGATACGCAGTATTTT.

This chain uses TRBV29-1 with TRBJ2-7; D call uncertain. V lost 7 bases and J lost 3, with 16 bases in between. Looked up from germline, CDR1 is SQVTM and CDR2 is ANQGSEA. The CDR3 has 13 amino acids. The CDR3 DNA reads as TGCAGCGCCGTGACCGACTTGGGCTACGAGCAGTACTTC. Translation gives CSAVTDLGYEQYF.

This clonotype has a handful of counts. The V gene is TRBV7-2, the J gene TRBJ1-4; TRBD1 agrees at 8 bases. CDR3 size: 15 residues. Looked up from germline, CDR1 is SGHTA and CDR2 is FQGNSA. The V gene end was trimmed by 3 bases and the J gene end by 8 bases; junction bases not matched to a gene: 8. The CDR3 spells CASSFLGTGKEKLFF. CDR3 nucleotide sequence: TGTGCCAGCAGCTTTTTGGGGACAGGAAAGGAAAAACTGTTTTTT. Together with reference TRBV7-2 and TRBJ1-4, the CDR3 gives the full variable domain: GAGVSQSPSNKVTEKGKDVELRCDPISGHTALYWYRQSLGQGLEFLIYFQGNSAPDKSGLPSDRFSAERTGGSVSTLTIQRTQQEDSAVYLCASSFLGTGKEKLFFGSGTQLSVL.

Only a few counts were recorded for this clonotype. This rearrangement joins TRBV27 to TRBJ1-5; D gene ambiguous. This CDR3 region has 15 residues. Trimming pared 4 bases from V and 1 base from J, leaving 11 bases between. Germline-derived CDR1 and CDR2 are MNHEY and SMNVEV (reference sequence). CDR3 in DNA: TGTGCCAGCAGTTCTCTCAGCACGAGCAATCAGCCCCAGCATTTT. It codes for CASSSLSTSNQPQHF.

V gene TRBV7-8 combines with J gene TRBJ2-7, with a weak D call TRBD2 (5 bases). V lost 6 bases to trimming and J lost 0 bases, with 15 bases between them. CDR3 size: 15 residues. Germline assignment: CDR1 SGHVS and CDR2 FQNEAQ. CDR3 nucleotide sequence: TGTGCCAGCAGTGCCAGCGGCAGAAGCTCCTACGAGCAGTACGTC. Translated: CASSASGRSSYEQYV.

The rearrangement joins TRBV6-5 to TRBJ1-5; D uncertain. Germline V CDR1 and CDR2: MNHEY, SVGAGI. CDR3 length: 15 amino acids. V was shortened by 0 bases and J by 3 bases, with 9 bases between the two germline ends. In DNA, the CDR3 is TGTGCCAGCAGTTACTCGTTCGGTAACAATCAGCCCCAGCATTTT. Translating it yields CASSYSFGNNQPQHF.

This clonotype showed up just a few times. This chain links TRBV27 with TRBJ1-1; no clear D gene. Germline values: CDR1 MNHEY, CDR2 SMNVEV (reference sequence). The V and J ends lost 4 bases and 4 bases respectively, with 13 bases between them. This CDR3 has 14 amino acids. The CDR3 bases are TGTGCCAGCAGTTCCCACCCGGGTGGCACTGAAGCTTTCTTT. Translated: CASSSHPGGTEAFF.

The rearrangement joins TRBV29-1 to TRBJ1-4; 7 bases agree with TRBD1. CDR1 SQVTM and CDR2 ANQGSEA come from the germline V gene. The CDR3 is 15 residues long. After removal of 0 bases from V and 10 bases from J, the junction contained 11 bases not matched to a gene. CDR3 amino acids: CSVEDWTGRGGKLFF. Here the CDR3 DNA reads TGCAGCGTTGAAGACTGGACAGGTCGGGGAGGAAAACTGTTTTTT.

CDR3 in amino acids: CASRRPGQYNSPLHF. For the CDR3, the DNA is TGTGCCAGCAGGCGACCGGGACAGTATAATTCACCCCTCCACTTT. The J gene is TRBJ1-6, the V gene TRBV6-1; 7 bases match TRBD1. Germline values: CDR1 MNHNS, CDR2 SASEGT. The CDR3 contains 15 residues. The V segment lost 6 bases and the J segment 4 bases; nucleotides outside the gene matches: 6.

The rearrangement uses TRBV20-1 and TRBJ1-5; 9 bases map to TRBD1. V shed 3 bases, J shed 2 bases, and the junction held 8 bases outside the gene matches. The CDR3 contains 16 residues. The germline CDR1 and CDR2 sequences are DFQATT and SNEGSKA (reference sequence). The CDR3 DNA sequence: TGCAGTGCTAGCCTCCTCAGGACAGGGGGCAATCAGCCCCAGCATTTT. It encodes CSASLLRTGGNQPQHF.

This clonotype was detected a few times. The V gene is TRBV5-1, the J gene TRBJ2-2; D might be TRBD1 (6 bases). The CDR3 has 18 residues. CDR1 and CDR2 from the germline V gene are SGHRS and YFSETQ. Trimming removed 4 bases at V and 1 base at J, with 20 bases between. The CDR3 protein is CASSPLVGQGMNTGELFF. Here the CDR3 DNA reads TGCGCCAGCAGCCCCTTGGTGGGTCAGGGGATGAACACCGGGGAGCTGTTTTTT.

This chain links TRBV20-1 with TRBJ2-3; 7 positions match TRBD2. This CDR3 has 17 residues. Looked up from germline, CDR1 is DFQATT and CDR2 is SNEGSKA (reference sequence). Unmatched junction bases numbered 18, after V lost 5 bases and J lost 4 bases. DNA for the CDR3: TGCAGTGCTGTCACCCTATCCGGAGCGGGACTCGCAGATACGCAGTATTTT. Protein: CSAVTLSGAGLADTQYF.

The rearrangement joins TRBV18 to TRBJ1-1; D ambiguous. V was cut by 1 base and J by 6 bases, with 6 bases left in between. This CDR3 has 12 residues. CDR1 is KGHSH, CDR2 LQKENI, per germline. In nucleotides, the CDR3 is TGTGCCAGCTCACCACAGTTCCCTGAAGCTTTCTTT. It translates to CASSPQFPEAFF.

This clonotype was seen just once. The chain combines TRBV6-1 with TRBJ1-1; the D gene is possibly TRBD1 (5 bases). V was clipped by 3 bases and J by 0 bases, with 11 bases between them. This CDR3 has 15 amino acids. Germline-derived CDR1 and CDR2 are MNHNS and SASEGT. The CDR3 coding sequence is TGTGCCAGCAGTGAGTTGAGCAGGGTGAACACTGAAGCTTTCTTT. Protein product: CASSELSRVNTEAFF.

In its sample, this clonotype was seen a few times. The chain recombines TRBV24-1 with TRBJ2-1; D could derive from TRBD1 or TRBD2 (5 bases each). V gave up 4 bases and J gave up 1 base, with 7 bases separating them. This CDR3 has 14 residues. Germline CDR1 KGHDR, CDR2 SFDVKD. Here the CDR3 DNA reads TGTGCCACCAGTGAGTGGGGGTCCTACAATGAGCAGTTCTTC. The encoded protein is CATSEWGSYNEQFF.

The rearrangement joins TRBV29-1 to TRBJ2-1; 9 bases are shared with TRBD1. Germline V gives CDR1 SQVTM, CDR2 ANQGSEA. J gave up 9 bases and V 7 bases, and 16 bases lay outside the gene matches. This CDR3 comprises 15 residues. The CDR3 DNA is TGCAGCGCTAATACCGGGACAGGGCCTTACGCTGAGCAGTTCTTC. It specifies CSANTGTGPYAEQFF.

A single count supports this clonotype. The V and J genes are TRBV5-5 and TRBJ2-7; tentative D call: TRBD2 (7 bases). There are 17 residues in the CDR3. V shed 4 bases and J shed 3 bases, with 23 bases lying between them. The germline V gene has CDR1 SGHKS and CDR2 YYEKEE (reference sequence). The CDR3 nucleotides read TGTGCCAGCAGCCCGCGGCTAACAGGGAGGGGGAACTACGAGCAGTACTTC. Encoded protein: CASSPRLTGRGNYEQYF.